A single sample is the source of the 21 T cell receptor beta chains below, sequenced in a study of early T cells in non-severe SARS-CoV-2 infection. TCRdb re-called the 5' RACE reads with MiXCR, one entry per CDR3 protein. The table lists 37,000 or so distinct CDR3 sequences, 5.8% of them singletons, with around a quarter in the top ten. The sequenced sample consisted of whole blood. The receptors come from an adult who was a healthcare worker with PCR-confirmed SARS-CoV-2 infection or an uninfected control (not recorded which).

This clonotype was detected ten times or more. V gene TRBV9 combines with J gene TRBJ2-1; the D gene is possibly TRBD2 (6 bases). V lost 3 bases, J lost 2 bases, and 15 bases lay in between. There are 16 residues in the CDR3. Germline CDR1 is SGDLS and CDR2 is YYNGEE. This CDR3 reads CASSAGGGNAYNEQFF. CDR3 DNA: TGTGCCAGCAGCGCGGGTGGGGGGAACGCCTACAATGAGCAGTTCTTC.

This clonotype was detected many times. The rearrangement links TRBV29-1 to TRBJ1-3; D remains ambiguous. V lost 6 bases to trimming and J lost 0 bases, with 12 bases between them. The CDR3 is 14 amino acids. Germline CDR1 reads SQVTM; CDR2 reads ANQGSEA. The CDR3 protein is CSVPDGLSGNTIYF. As DNA, the CDR3 is TGCAGCGTCCCGGACGGACTCTCTGGAAACACCATATATTTT.

The sample holds many counts of this clonotype. The rearrangement links TRBV2 to TRBJ2-3; TRBD1 matches at 9 bases. CDR1 and CDR2 (germline): SNHLY, FYNNEI. The CDR3 sequence is 15 residues long. V dropped 6 bases and J dropped 1; count of bases not matched to a gene: 5. The CDR3 region has the DNA TGTGCCAGCAGGTTATGGACAGGGGGCACAGATACGCAGTATTTT. This gives the protein CASRLWTGGTDTQYF.

The V and J genes are TRBV5-1 and TRBJ2-1, with TRBD2 identical over 7 bases. The V and J ends lost 4 bases and 4 bases, in that order; junction bases with no gene match: 11. The CDR3 is 16 amino acids. Per germline, CDR1 SGHRS and CDR2 YFSETQ. The CDR3 bases are TGCGCCAGCAGCCTGGATGGACTAGTTCAGTACAATGAGCAGTTCTTC. This sequence encodes CASSLDGLVQYNEQFF.

This rearrangement joins TRBV4-1 to TRBJ1-1, with 10 bases lining up with TRBD1. The V gene end was trimmed by 4 bases and the J gene end by 3 bases; junction bases not matched to a gene: 11. Germline values: CDR1 MGHRA, CDR2 YSYEKL. The CDR3 is made up of 17 amino acids. The CDR3 DNA follows: TGCGCCAGCAGCCGAGAAAGGACAGGGGGATTATACACTGAAGCTTTCTTT. Encoded protein: CASSRERTGGLYTEAFF.

This clonotype occurred a few times. The CDR3 is CASSLAPAGSTLAKNIQYF. For the CDR3, the DNA is TGTGCCAGCAGCTTAGCTCCGGCAGGGTCGACCTTAGCCAAAAACATTCAGTACTTC. The chain carries TRBV7-8 and TRBJ2-4, with a weak D call TRBD1 (5 bases). The CDR3 length is 19 residues. Germline V gives CDR1 SGHVS, CDR2 FQNEAQ. Trimming removed 0 bases from V and 0 bases from J, with 18 bases in between.

This clonotype was detected many times. V gene TRBV5-1 combines with J gene TRBJ1-4; 8 nucleotides match TRBD1. This CDR3 spans 15 amino acids. V lost 4 bases, J lost 8 bases, and 10 bases stayed unmatched. CDR1 and CDR2 from the germline V gene are SGHRS and YFSETQ. The CDR3 DNA is TGCGCCAGCAGCCAGCAGGACAGGGTCAACGAAAAACTGTTTTTT. Its protein is CASSQQDRVNEKLFF. The whole variable domain, filled in from reference TRBV5-1 and TRBJ1-4, reads KAGVTQTPRYLIKTRGQQVTLSCSPISGHRSVSWYQQTPGQGLQFLFEYFSETQRNKGNFPGRFSGRQFSNSRSEMNVSTLELGDSALYLCASSQQDRVNEKLFFGSGTQLSVL.

The sample holds many counts of this clonotype. The chain joins TRBV2 to TRBJ2-1; TRBD2 matches 11 bases. The V gene end was trimmed by 7 bases and the J gene end by 9 bases; junction bases not matched to a gene: 11. CDR1 and CDR2 (germline): SNHLY, FYNNEI. The CDR3 is made up of 15 amino acids. The CDR3 nucleotides are TGTGCCAGCACCTTCGGGACTAGCGGTGCAACTGAGCAGTTCTTC. Protein: CASTFGTSGATEQFF.

Ten or more counts support this clonotype. The rearrangement uses TRBV7-3 and TRBJ1-1; a weak D match, TRBD1 (5 bases). The CDR3 covers 16 residues. Trimming left V 2 bases short and J 1 base short, with 14 bases between. In germline, CDR1 is SGHTA, CDR2 FQGTGA. In nucleotides, the CDR3 is TGTGCCAGCAGCTTATTGGGGACCGACAGGAACACTGAAGCTTTCTTT. Translated, it gives CASSLLGTDRNTEAFF.

This clonotype was recorded at least ten times. CDR3 residues: CASSRGRVTEAFF. DNA for the CDR3: TGCGCCAGCAGTAGGGGGCGCGTAACTGAAGCTTTCTTT. V and J are TRBV4-3 and TRBJ1-1, with TRBD1 matching over 7 bases. J was trimmed by 5 bases and V by 6 bases; bases with no gene match: 6. CDR1 and CDR2 from the germline V gene are LGHNA and YSLEER. The CDR3 runs to 13 residues.

This clonotype was recorded at least ten times. The genes are TRBV7-2 and TRBJ2-4, with 14 bases aligning to TRBD2. CDR1 is SGHTA and CDR2 is FQGNSA in the germline V gene. V shed 5 bases and J 0 bases; nucleotides not matched to a gene: 12. The CDR3 consists of 20 residues. The CDR3 nucleotides are TGTGCCAGCAGCCCCGCCCTGACTAGCGGGGGGGCCGTAGCCAAAAACATTCAGTACTTC. Amino acids: CASSPALTSGGAVAKNIQYF.

The chain carries TRBV6-1 and TRBJ2-1; a possible D gene is TRBD1 (6 bases). This CDR3 is 15 amino acids long. Trimming removed 6 bases from V and 2 bases from J, with 14 bases in between. Germline CDR1 reads MNHNS; CDR2 reads SASEGT. The CDR3 sequence is CASRGSGDPYNEQFF. As DNA, the CDR3 is TGTGCCAGCAGGGGCTCAGGGGATCCCTACAATGAGCAGTTCTTC.

Only one count was recorded for this clonotype. The CDR3 nucleotides read TGTGCCAGCAGCTCTGGGGGCAGGGCCAGCTCCTACGAGCAGTACTTC. Translation gives CASSSGGRASSYEQYF. The chain employs TRBV7-8 and TRBJ2-7; tentatively, D is TRBD1 (6 bases). This CDR3 region has 16 residues. Germline V gives CDR1 SGHVS, CDR2 FQNEAQ. V was clipped by 4 bases and J by 0 bases, with 16 bases between them.

V is TRBV24-1 and J is TRBJ2-1; 13 bases fit TRBD2. From germline, CDR1 is KGHDR and CDR2 SFDVKD. With V trimmed by 10 bases and J by 8 bases, 7 bases remained unmatched. The CDR3 has 14 amino acids. CDR3: CATSGLAGVDEQFF. DNA for the CDR3: TGTGCCACGTCAGGACTAGCGGGAGTTGATGAGCAGTTCTTC.

This clonotype appeared many times. The V call is TRBV20-1, the J call TRBJ2-1; 7 bases fit TRBD2. V lost 5 bases to trimming and J lost 7 bases; unmatched junction nucleotides: 2. The CDR3 runs 11 residues. Germline-derived CDR1 and CDR2 are DFQATT and SNEGSKA (reference sequence). In DNA form, the CDR3 reads TGCAGTGCTGCGCGGGAGAATGAGCAGTTCTTC. This codes for CSAARENEQFF.

This clonotype was seen ten or more times. The DNA for the CDR3 is TGTGCCAGCGCTCCCGGGCGGGGCCGAGAAGAGACCCAGTACTTC. This encodes CASAPGRGREETQYF. This rearrangement joins TRBV3-1 to TRBJ2-5; maybe TRBD2 (6 bases). Trimming removed 8 bases from V and 3 bases from J, with 19 bases in between. The CDR3 is made up of 15 amino acids. Germline lookup yields CDR1 LGHDT and CDR2 YNNKEL (reference sequence).

This clonotype was counted ten times or more. The chain is built from TRBV5-1 and TRBJ2-7, with 12 bases aligning to TRBD2. The length of the CDR3 is 20 residues. Looked up from germline, CDR1 is SGHRS and CDR2 is YFSETQ. V lost 4 bases and J lost 3; bases outside the gene matches: 20. CDR3 amino acids: CASSKSSGRAGPPGDYEQYF. The CDR3 DNA sequence: TGCGCCAGCAGCAAGTCTAGCGGGAGGGCCGGGCCTCCTGGAGACTACGAGCAGTACTTC.

This clonotype was recorded at least ten times. V usage is TRBV7-8 and J usage is TRBJ2-7; 10 bases are shared with TRBD2. This CDR3 contains 16 residues. J was trimmed by 2 bases and V by 4 bases; bases with no gene match: 8. The germline gives CDR1 SGHVS, CDR2 FQNEAQ. The CDR3 nucleotides are TGTGCCAGCAGCTCAGGGAGGCTAGCGGGAGCCTACGAGCAGTACTTC. Translating gives CASSSGRLAGAYEQYF.

This clonotype was seen at least ten times. This chain joins TRBV5-1 and TRBJ2-7, with TRBD2 matching over 7 bases. V shed 7 bases and J 2 bases; nucleotides not matched to a gene: 3. This CDR3 has 12 residues. Germline loops: CDR1 SGHRS, CDR2 YFSETQ. The chain's CDR3 is CASRAGTYEQYF. CDR3 nucleotide sequence: TGCGCCAGCCGAGCGGGAACCTACGAGCAGTACTTC.

In its sample, this clonotype was seen a few times. This chain uses TRBV6-2 or TRBV6-3 with TRBJ2-5; 9 bases line up with TRBD2. Germline lookup yields CDR1 MNHEY and CDR2 SVGEGT. The CDR3 is 14 amino acids. V lost 4 bases to trimming and J lost 2 bases; unmatched junction nucleotides: 2. CDR3: CASSSLAGQETQYF. The CDR3 bases are TGTGCCAGCAGTTCCCTAGCGGGACAAGAGACCCAGTACTTC.

The table lists this clonotype with many counts. This chain connects TRBV5-8 to TRBJ2-4, with TRBD1 matching 8 bases. The CDR3 is 14 residues long. The germline CDR1 and CDR2 sequences are SGHTS and YDEGEE. Losses at the gene ends were 3 bases for V and 7 bases for J; bases not matched to a gene: 6. CDR3 nucleotides: TGTGCCAGCAGCTCGGACAGGGTGGCGAACATTCAGTACTTC. Its translation: CASSSDRVANIQYF.